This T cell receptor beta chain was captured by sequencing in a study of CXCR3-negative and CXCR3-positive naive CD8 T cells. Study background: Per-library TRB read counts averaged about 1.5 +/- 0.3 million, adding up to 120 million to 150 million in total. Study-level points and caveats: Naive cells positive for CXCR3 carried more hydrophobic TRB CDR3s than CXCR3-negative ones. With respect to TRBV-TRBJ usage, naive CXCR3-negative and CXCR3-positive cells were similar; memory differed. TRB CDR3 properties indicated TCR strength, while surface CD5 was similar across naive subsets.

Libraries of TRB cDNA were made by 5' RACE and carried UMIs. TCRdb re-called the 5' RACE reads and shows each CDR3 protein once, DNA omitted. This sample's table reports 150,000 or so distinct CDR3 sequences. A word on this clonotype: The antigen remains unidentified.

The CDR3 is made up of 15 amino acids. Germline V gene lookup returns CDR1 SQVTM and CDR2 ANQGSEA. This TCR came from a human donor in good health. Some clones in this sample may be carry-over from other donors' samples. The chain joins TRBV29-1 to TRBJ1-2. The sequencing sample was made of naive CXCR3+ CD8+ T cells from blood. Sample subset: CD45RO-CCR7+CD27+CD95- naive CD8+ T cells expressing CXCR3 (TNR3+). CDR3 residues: CSARDGRADNYGYTF.